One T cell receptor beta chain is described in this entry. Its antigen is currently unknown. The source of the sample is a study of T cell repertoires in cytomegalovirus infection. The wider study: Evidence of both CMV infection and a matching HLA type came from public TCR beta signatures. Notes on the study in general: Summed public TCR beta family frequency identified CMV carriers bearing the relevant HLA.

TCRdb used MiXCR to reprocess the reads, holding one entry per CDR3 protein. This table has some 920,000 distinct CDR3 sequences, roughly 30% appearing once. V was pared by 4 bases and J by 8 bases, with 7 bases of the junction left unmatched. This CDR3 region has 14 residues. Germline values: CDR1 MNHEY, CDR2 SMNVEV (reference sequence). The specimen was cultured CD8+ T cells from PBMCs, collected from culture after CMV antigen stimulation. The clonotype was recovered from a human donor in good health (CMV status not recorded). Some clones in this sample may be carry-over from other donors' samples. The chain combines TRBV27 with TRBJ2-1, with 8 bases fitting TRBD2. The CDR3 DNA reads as TGTGCCAGCAGTTGGACGGGGGGGCCTTATGAGCAGTTCTTC. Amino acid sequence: CASSWTGGPYEQFF.